These T cell receptor beta chains were read from a single sample in a study of cytomegalovirus exposure and HLA in healthy donors. Measured with immunoSEQ multiplex PCR; TCRdb has only the in-frame clones, and not every one. The repertoire includes 150,000 to 200,000 clones, around 77% of them detected once, and about 2.9% sits in the top ten. Sequenced sample: PBMCs. These receptors all come from a female donor in good health and CMV-seronegative. The CDR3 runs from the conserved cysteine through the conserved F or W. The D gene is left open where the match is weak. A row's size may be missing; if present it is once, few, many or a size class.

j_call | v_call | d_call | clone_size | cdr3_nt | cdr3_aa
TRBJ2-1 | TRBV19 | - | - | TGTGCCAGTAGTATGCGAGGACTCTACAATGAGCAGTTCTTC | CASSMRGLYNEQFF
TRBJ1-3 | TRBV21-1 | - | - | TGTGCCAGCAGCTCCTACGGTCTCGGAAACACCATATATTTT | CASSSYGLGNTIYF
TRBJ2-2 | TRBV5-4 | - | - | TGTGCCAGCAGCTCAGCCTCTAGCCGCTACACCGGGGAGCTGTTTTTT | CASSSASSRYTGELFF
TRBJ1-5 | TRBV28 | - | - | TGTGCCAGCAGTCCATCCGAATCACTAGGGCCCAATCAGCCCCAGCATTTT | CASSPSESLGPNQPQHF
TRBJ1-1 | TRBV6-6 | - | few | TGTGCCAGCTCACACGGGGACACTGAAGCTTTCTTT | CASSHGDTEAFF
TRBJ1-5 | TRBV7-9 | - | - | TGTTCCAGCAGCCCACAGGGAAGTCAGCCCCAGCATTTT | CSSSPQGSQPQHF
TRBJ1-1 | TRBV5-1 | - | once | TGCGCCAGCAGCTTTACGGGGTCGGGTACTGAAGCTTTCTTT | CASSFTGSGTEAFF
TRBJ1-2 | TRBV11-2 | TRBD1 | few | TGTGCCAGCAGCTTTTTGGAGGGGGCGTCTGGCTACACCTTC | CASSFLEGASGYTF
TRBJ2-7 | TRBV7-9 | - | few | TGTGCCAGCAGCTTAGCGGGGGACACAAGATTCGGGGAGCAGTACTTC | CASSLAGDTRFGEQYF
TRBJ1-1 | TRBV19 | - | few | TGTGCCAGTAGTTTCCAAACAGGTGGCCCCACTGAAGCTTTCTTT | CASSFQTGGPTEAFF
TRBJ1-5 | TRBV19 | - | - | TGTGCCAGTAGTATAGAGTACAGAGATAGCAATCAGCCCCAGCATTTT | CASSIEYRDSNQPQHF
TRBJ2-1 | TRBV9 | - | - | TGTGCCAGCAGCGTAACCGGGAGCTACAATGAGCAGTTCTTC | CASSVTGSYNEQFF
TRBJ1-2 | TRBV7-9 | - | - | TGTGCCAGCAGCCCCGACTTCCGTTATGGCTACACCTTC | CASSPDFRYGYTF
TRBJ1-1 | TRBV29-1 | - | - | TGCAGCGTTGTGGGTGCAGGATTGAACACTGAAGCTTTCTTT | CSVVGAGLNTEAFF